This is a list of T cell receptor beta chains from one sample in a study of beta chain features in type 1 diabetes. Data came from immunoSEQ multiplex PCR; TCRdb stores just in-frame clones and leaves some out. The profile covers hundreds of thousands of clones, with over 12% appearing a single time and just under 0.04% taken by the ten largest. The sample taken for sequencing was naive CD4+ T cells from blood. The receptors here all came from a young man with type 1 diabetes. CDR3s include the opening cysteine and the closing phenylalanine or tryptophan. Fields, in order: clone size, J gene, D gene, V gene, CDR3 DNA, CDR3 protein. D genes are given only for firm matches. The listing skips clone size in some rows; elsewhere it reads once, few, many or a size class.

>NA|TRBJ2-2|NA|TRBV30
TGTGCCTGGGAACAGGGTCCCGGGGAGCTGTTTTTT
CAWEQGPGELFF
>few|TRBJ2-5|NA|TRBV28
TGTGCCAGCAGTTTACGACGCGATCAAGAGACCCAGTACTTC
CASSLRRDQETQYF
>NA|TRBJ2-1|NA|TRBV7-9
TGTGCCAGCAGCTTAGCGGATAGGGGACTTAACAATGAGCAGTTCTTC
CASSLADRGLNNEQFF
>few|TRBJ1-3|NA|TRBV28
TGTGCCAGCTTCTCTCGTGGTAACACCATATATTTT
CASFSRGNTIYF
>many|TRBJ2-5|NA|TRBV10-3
TGTGCCATTCGGACAGAAGAGACCCAGTACTTC
CAIRTEETQYF
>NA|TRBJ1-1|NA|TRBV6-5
TGTGCCAGCAGTTATAAAGTGAACACTGAAGCTTTCTTT
CASSYKVNTEAFF
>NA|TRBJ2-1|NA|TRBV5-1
TGCGCCAGCAGCTTGGAGGCTGAGCAGTTCTTC
CASSLEAEQFF
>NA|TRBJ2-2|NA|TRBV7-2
TGTGCCAGCAGCTTAGATTCTGCGGGGACCGGGGAGCTGTTTTTT
CASSLDSAGTGELFF
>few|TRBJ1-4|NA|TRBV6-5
TGTGCCAGCAGACTAGGCCTAGAGGGTGAAAAACTGTTTTTT
CASRLGLEGEKLFF
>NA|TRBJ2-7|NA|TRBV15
TGTGCCACCAGCAGAGATCCTGGTTCATTTTTGGACGAGCAGTACTTC
CATSRDPGSFLDEQYF
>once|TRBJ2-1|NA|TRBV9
TGTGCCAGCAGCGCCAGAGGAGGGGCCGAATACAATGAGCAGTTCTTC
CASSARGGAEYNEQFF
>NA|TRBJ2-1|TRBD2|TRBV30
TGTGCCTGGAGTCAGACTAGCGGGAGGGCCGGAGAGCAGTTCTTC
CAWSQTSGRAGEQFF
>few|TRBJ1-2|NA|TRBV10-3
TGTGCCATCAGTACAGATGCTGACTATGGCTACACCTTC
CAISTDADYGYTF
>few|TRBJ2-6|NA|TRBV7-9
TGTGCCAGCAGCTTAGTCGGAGGTGGGGCCAACGTCCTGACTTTC
CASSLVGGGANVLTF
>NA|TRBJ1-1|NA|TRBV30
TGTGCCTGGGGAGGGGGGAGACATCCGAACACTGAAGCTTTCTTT
CAWGGGRHPNTEAFF
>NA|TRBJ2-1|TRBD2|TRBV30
TGTGCCTGGAGTGGGGGTAGCGGGAGGGCCGGTGAGCAGTTCTTC
CAWSGGSGRAGEQFF
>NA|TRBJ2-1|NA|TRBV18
TGTGCCAGCTCACAGGATAGGACAGAGTACAATGAGCAGTTCTTC
CASSQDRTEYNEQFF
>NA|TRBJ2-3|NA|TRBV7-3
TGTGCCAGCAGCCCCGGTTTTGGCACAGATACGCAGTATTTT
CASSPGFGTDTQYF
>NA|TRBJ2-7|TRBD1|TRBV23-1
TGCGCCAGCAGTCTAAGGACAGGGATCGACGAGCAGTACTTC
CASSLRTGIDEQYF
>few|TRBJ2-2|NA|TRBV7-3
TGTGCCAGCAGCTTAGGTAGCGGGGAGCTGTTTTTT
CASSLGSGELFF
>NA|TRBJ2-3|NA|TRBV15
TGTGCCACCAGCAGAGTACGGGGGAGCCCCACAGATACGCAGTATTTT
CATSRVRGSPTDTQYF
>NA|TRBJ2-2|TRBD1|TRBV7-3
TGTGCCAGCAGCTCGGACAGGACCGGGGAGCTGTTTTTT
CASSSDRTGELFF
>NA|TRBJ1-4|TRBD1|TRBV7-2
TGTGCCAGCAGCAAGACGACAGGGGCGGGTGAAAAACTGTTTTTT
CASSKTTGAGEKLFF
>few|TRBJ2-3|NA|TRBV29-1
TGCAGCGTTGATTTAGGTTCTAGCACAGATACGCAGTATTTT
CSVDLGSSTDTQYF
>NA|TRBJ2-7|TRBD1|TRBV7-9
TGTGCCAGCAGCTCTATCACAGGGGGCTCCCACGAGCAGTACTTC
CASSSITGGSHEQYF
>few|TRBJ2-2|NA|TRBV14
TGTGCCAGCAGCCCTCAAAGGGGAGACGGGGAGCTGTTTTTT
CASSPQRGDGELFF
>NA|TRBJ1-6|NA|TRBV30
TGTGCCTGGAGTGAAAGGAGGGGACGTTATAATTCACCCCTCCACTTT
CAWSERRGRYNSPLHF
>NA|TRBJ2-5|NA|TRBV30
TGTGCCTGGAGTCCGCCCGCCGTCCGGACCCAGTACTTC
CAWSPPAVRTQYF
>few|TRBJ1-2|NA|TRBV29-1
TGCAGCGTTGAGAGGGGCTACACCTTC
CSVERGYTF
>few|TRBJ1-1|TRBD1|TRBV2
TGTGCCAGCAGCACTACCCGGACAGGTCGAGGCACTGAAGCTTTCTTT
CASSTTRTGRGTEAFF
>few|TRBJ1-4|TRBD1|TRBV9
TGTGCCAGCAGCGTAGGGGAGGGGGCGCGTGAAAAACTGTTTTTT
CASSVGEGAREKLFF
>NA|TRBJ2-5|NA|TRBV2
TGTGCCAGCACGGGTAACGGCCAAGAGACCCAGTACTTC
CASTGNGQETQYF
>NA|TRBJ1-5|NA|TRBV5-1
TGCGCCAGCAGCTTGTTGGGGGTGGGCAATCAGCCCCAGCATTTT
CASSLLGVGNQPQHF
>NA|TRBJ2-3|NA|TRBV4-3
TGCGCCAGCAGCCAAGACGGACAGAATCCCTGGCCACTGGGGCAGTATTTT
CASSQDGQNPWPLGQYF
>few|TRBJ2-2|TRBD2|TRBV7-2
TGTGCCAGCAGCCCACGACTAGCTACCACCGGGGAGCTGTTTTTT
CASSPRLATTGELFF
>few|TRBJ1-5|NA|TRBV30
TGTGCCTGGACACAGGGACCCTATCAGCCCCAGCATTTT
CAWTQGPYQPQHF
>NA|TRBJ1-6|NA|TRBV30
TGTGCCTGGGGGGAGACGGTCCATAATTCACCCCTCCACTTT
CAWGETVHNSPLHF